This entry is about one TCR beta chain. This specimen belongs to a study of blood T cell repertoires in COVID-19. The data were produced by immunoSEQ multiplex PCR, yet TCRdb's version contains in-frame clones alone and is incomplete. This table has hundreds of thousands of clones, roughly nine tenths appearing once. The sample comprised PBMCs or T cells enriched from blood (not recorded which). This receptor was obtained from a man aged 25 to 45 who had recovered from COVID-19.

CDR3 loop: CASIRENYNEQFF. CDR3 coding DNA: TGTGCCAGCATACGGGAGAACTACAATGAGCAGTTCTTC. This chain links TRBV28 with TRBJ2-1; D may be TRBD2 (6 bases). The CDR3 has 13 residues. Trimming stripped 7 bases from V and 3 bases from J, with 10 bases between. Germline CDR1 MDHEN, CDR2 SYDVKM.